The subject of this entry is one T cell receptor beta chain. The sample comes from a study of cytomegalovirus exposure and HLA in healthy donors. The germline V gene has CDR1 SNHLY and CDR2 FYNNEI. The length of the CDR3 is 11 residues. The V end lost 6 bases, the J end lost 7 bases, and 7 bases lay between the germline ends. Method: immunoSEQ multiplex PCR; TCRdb's copy keeps in-frame clones and lacks some. This sample has 150,000 to 200,000 clones, with roughly 83% found just once. The sample consisted of PBMCs. The V call is TRBV2, the J call TRBJ2-1, with a tentative D call TRBD2 (5 bases). This clonotype was obtained from a young man in good health and CMV-seropositive. The CDR3 region is CASRRENEQFF. As DNA, the CDR3 is TGTGCCAGCAGGAGGGAGAATGAGCAGTTCTTC.